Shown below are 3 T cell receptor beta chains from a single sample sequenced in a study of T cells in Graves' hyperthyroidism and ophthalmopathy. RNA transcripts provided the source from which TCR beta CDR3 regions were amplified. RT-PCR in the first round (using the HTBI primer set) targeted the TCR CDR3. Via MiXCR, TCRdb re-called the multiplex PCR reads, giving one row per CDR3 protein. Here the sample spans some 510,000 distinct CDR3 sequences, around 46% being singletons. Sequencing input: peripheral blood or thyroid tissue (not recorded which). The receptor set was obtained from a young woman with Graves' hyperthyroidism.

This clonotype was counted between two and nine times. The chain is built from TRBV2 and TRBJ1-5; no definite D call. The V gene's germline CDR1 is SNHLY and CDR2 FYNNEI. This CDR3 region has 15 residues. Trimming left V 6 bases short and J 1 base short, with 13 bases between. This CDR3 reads CASSSWPGSNQPQHF. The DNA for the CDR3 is TGTGCCAGCAGCTCTTGGCCGGGGAGCAATCAGCCCCAGCATTTT.

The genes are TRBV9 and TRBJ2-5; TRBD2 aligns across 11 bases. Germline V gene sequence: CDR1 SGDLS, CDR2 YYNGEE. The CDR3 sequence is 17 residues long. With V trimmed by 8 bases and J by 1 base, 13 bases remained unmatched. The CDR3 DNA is TGTGCCAGTAGCCCCCGGCCTACTAGCGGGGGCCAAGAGACCCAGTACTTC. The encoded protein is CASSPRPTSGGQETQYF. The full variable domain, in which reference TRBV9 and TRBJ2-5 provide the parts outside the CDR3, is DSGVTQTPKHLITATGQRVTLRCSPRSGDLSVYWYQQSLDQGLQFLIQYYNGEERAKGNILERFSAQQFPDLHSELNLSSLELGDSALYFCASSPRPTSGGQETQYFGPGTRLLVL.

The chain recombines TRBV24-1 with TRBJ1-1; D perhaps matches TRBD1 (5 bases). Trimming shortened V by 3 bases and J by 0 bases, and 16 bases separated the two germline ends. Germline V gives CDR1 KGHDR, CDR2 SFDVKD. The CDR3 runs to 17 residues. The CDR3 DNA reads TGTGCCACCAGTGATGGACTAGCGGGACCCATGAACACTGAAGCTTTCTTT. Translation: CATSDGLAGPMNTEAFF.